This T cell receptor (beta chain) was observed in a study of T cell responses to AZD1222 COVID-19 vaccine. Findings of the study overall: With two AZD1222 doses given, Spike-specific TCR breadth and depth both rose. Baseline serology detected seropositivity in only 5 or 6 AZD1222 recipients.

The data were produced by immunoSEQ multiplex PCR, yet TCRdb's version contains in-frame clones alone and is incomplete. The data show about 120,000 clones, roughly 90% seen once. Germline CDR1 is SGHNT and CDR2 is YYREEE (reference sequence). The CDR3 covers 15 residues. Trimming pared 2 bases from V and 6 bases from J, leaving 12 bases between. With regard to this clone: What it recognizes is unknown.

The chain joins TRBV5-4 to TRBJ1-6; D may be TRBD1 (5 bases). This clonotype was sampled from an adult in good health. Sequences were derived from peripheral blood, sampled on day 0 of AZD1222 vaccination. The CDR3 here is CASSFGTLGNSPLHF. CDR3 sequence (DNA): TGTGCCAGCAGCTTCGGGACTCTGGGTAATTCACCCCTCCACTTT.